This T cell receptor beta chain was recovered during a study of blood T cell repertoires in COVID-19. The wider study: The United States, Italy and Spain supplied acute and convalescent COVID-19 samples. Sources were T cells, B-cell-depleted T cells, or PBMCs; the material itself was cDNA or gDNA.

After removal of 5 bases from V and 3 bases from J, the junction contained 19 bases not matched to a gene. This CDR3 has 19 residues. Germline CDR1 is MNHEY and CDR2 is SMNVEV (reference sequence). Per the study methods: Reference gene primers were amplified, and this amplification served to estimate nucleated cell counts. Only in-frame clones appear in the TCRdb table, and some are missing; sequencing was by immunoSEQ multiplex PCR. Clone size and V and J calls were adopted from that table, with D and trimming inferred from the DNA. The sample has approximately 200,000 clones, 85% to 90% seen once. Patients at the Seattle site were enrolled during active infection and followed longitudinally.

This sequence joins TRBV27 and TRBJ2-3; 8 bases map to TRBD1. The sequencing input was peripheral blood. This sequence was found in a man between 25 and 39 years old with COVID-19, enrolled during active disease. The CDR3 region has the DNA TGTGCCAGCAGTCGTACTATTGGACAGGGTGGATTGCGGACAGATACGCAGTATTTT. Encoded protein: CASSRTIGQGGLRTDTQYF.